Below, 4 T cell receptor beta chains from the same sample are listed, as sequenced in a study of blood T cell repertoires in COVID-19. Assay: immunoSEQ multiplex PCR; the TCRdb copy retains only in-frame clones and omits some. The table has 40,000 or so clones, roughly nine tenths seen once; the top ten hold under 10%. Sequences were obtained from peripheral blood. The receptors come from a young man with active or convalescent COVID-19.

The J gene is TRBJ1-2, the V gene TRBV19, with D possibly matching TRBD1 (6 bases). Trimming pared 9 bases from V and 5 bases from J, leaving 19 bases between. Germline values: CDR1 LNHDA, CDR2 SQIVND (reference sequence). CDR3 length: 14 amino acids. The CDR3 is CASKTGPQRYGYTF. The CDR3 coding sequence is TGTGCCAGCAAGACAGGACCTCAGAGGTATGGCTACACCTTC.

The chain employs TRBV2 and TRBJ2-5; 8 nucleotides line up with TRBD2. CDR1 SNHLY and CDR2 FYNNEI come from the germline V gene. Trimming at V came to 6 bases and at J to 2 bases, leaving 2 bases not matched to a gene. This CDR3 is built from 13 residues. In DNA form, the CDR3 reads TGTGCCAGCAGACTAGCGGCACAAGAGACCCAGTACTTC. Translation: CASRLAAQETQYF.

The rearrangement uses TRBV27 and TRBJ2-3; D is undetermined. Germline CDR1 is MNHEY and CDR2 is SMNVEV (reference sequence). The CDR3 loop spans 13 amino acids. Trimming cost V 2 bases and J 5 bases, with 8 bases left between them. DNA of the CDR3: TGTGCCAGCAGTTTAAAGAGTAAAGATACGCAGTATTTT. Translated, it gives CASSLKSKDTQYF.

This chain uses TRBV4-3 with TRBJ2-3; a weak D match, TRBD1 (6 bases). The CDR3 covers 17 residues. Per germline, CDR1 LGHNA and CDR2 YSLEER. The V end was cut by 2 bases, the J end by 0 bases, with 15 bases between. The CDR3 nucleotides read TGCGCCAGCAGCCAAAAGGTACAGGGCCCTAGCACAGATACGCAGTATTTT. Translation gives CASSQKVQGPSTDTQYF.